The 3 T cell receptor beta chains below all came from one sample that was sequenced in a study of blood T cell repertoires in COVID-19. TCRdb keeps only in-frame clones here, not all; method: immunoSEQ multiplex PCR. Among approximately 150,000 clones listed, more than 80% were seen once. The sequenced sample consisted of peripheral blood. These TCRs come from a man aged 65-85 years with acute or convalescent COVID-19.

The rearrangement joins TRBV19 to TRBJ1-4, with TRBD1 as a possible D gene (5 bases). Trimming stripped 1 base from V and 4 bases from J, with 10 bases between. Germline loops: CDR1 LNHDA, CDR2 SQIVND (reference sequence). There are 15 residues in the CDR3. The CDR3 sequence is CASSIGGTVNEKLFF. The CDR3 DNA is TGTGCCAGTAGTATAGGCGGGACGGTTAATGAAAAACTGTTTTTT.

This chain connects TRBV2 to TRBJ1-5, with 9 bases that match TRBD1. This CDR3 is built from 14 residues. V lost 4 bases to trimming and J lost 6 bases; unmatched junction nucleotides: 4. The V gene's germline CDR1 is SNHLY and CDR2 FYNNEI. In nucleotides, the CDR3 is TGTGCCAGCAGTGGGACAGGGGTATCTCAGCCCCAGCATTTT. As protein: CASSGTGVSQPQHF.

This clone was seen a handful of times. For the CDR3, the DNA is TGTGCCAGCAGCGTAGCATCGGACTTTAATGAAAAACTGTTTTTT. Its protein is CASSVASDFNEKLFF. The chain carries TRBV9 and TRBJ1-4; D uncertain. V lost 0 bases and J lost 4, with 10 bases in between. This CDR3 is built from 15 residues. Germline loops: CDR1 SGDLS, CDR2 YYNGEE. The full variable domain, with the rest looked up from reference TRBV9 and TRBJ1-4, is DSGVTQTPKHLITATGQRVTLRCSPRSGDLSVYWYQQSLDQGLQFLIQYYNGEERAKGNILERFSAQQFPDLHSELNLSSLELGDSALYFCASSVASDFNEKLFFGSGTQLSVL.